A single sample gave rise to the 18 T cell receptor beta chains below, sequenced in a study of T-cell memory formation after mild COVID-19. TCRdb fed the 5' RACE reads into MiXCR, producing one record per CDR3 protein. This sample yields roughly 450,000 distinct CDR3 sequences, of which 15% to 20% are seen a single time; 9% to 15% belongs to the top ten. Sequenced: PBMCs or a T cell subset sorted from them (not recorded which). The receptor source for this set is an adult woman who had mild COVID-19 (a few samples of this study predate the infection). Cell type and time point are not known.

This clonotype showed up just a few times. V is TRBV15 and J is TRBJ1-5, with 7 positions matching TRBD1. The J segment lost 5 bases and the V segment lost 0 bases, leaving 4 bases of the junction unmatched. The CDR3 length is 15 residues. CDR1 is LNHNV, CDR2 YYDKDF, per germline (reference sequence). CDR3 nucleotides: TGTGCCACCAGCAGAGATAGCAGGGGGGATCAGCCCCAGCATTTT. Its protein is CATSRDSRGDQPQHF.

This clonotype came up a few times. One junction end does not reproduce the germline sequence, and a read error may be involved. The V gene is TRBV6-5, the J gene TRBJ2-1; 14 bases are shared with TRBD2. CDR1 is MNHEY, CDR2 SVGAGI, per germline. The CDR3 is 13 amino acids. The CDR3 loop is CASSWGLAGERFF. As DNA, the CDR3 is TGTGCCAGCAGTTGGGGACTAGCGGGAGAGCGGTTCTTC.

This clonotype was counted only a few times. The V and J genes are TRBV4-2 and TRBJ2-3; the match to TRBD2 covers 12 bases. This CDR3 has 16 amino acids. Germline V gene sequence: CDR1 LGHNA, CDR2 YNFKEQ. The J segment lost 6 bases and the V segment lost 4 bases, leaving 8 bases of the junction unmatched. CDR3 bases: TGTGCCAGCAGCCCCCAGTCTCTAGCGGGGGGGGATACGCAGTATTTT. This sequence encodes CASSPQSLAGGDTQYF.

The table lists this clonotype with many counts. The chain joins TRBV19 to TRBJ1-2; D gene ambiguous. Deletions cut 5 bases from V and 4 bases from J, with 14 bases between. This CDR3 has 14 amino acids. Looked up from germline, CDR1 is LNHDA and CDR2 is SQIVND (reference sequence). The CDR3 DNA reads as TGTGCCAGTAGTGCAAGAGGGCCCCCCTATGGCTACACCTTC. Its protein is CASSARGPPYGYTF. Drawing the rest from reference TRBV19 and TRBJ1-2, the complete variable domain is DGGITQSPKYLFRKEGQNVTLSCEQNLNHDAMYWYRQDPGQGLRLIYYSQIVNDFQKGDIAEGYSVSREKKESFPLTVTSAQKNPTAFYLCASSARGPPYGYTFGSGTRLTVV.

The gene calls are TRBV7-2 and TRBJ2-5; the match to TRBD1 covers 8 bases. V was clipped by 2 bases and J by 5 bases; unmatched bases: 7. The CDR3 consists of 15 residues. CDR1 and CDR2 from the germline V gene are SGHTA and FQGNSA. The CDR3 here is CASSLTQGAGETQYF. The CDR3 DNA reads as TGTGCCAGCAGCTTAACTCAGGGGGCGGGGGAGACCCAGTACTTC.

This clonotype turned up a few times. The chain employs TRBV19 and TRBJ2-7, with D perhaps matching TRBD1 (6 bases). Germline CDR1 and CDR2: LNHDA and SQIVND (reference sequence). V lost 7 bases to trimming and J lost 2 bases, with 15 bases between them. The CDR3 is made up of 14 amino acids. CDR3 amino acids: CASNRDKGTYEQYF. CDR3 nucleotides: TGTGCCAGTAACCGGGACAAGGGGACCTACGAGCAGTACTTC.

The chain combines TRBV7-8 with TRBJ2-7; TRBD2 agrees at 7 bases. V lost 0 bases, J lost 2 bases, and 7 bases stayed unmatched. Looked up from germline, CDR1 is SGHVS and CDR2 is FQNEAQ. The CDR3 loop spans 16 amino acids. The CDR3 nucleotides are TGTGCCAGCAGCTTAGCGGCGGGGGTGGCGACCTACGAGCAGTACTTC. Its translation: CASSLAAGVATYEQYF.

The chain is built from TRBV5-1 and TRBJ2-7; D not certain. V was cut by 2 bases and J by 3 bases, with 12 bases left in between. This CDR3 region has 14 residues. Looked up from germline, CDR1 is SGHRS and CDR2 is YFSETQ. The CDR3 protein is CASSLSGENYEQYF. In nucleotides, the CDR3 is TGCGCCAGCAGCTTATCTGGGGAAAACTACGAGCAGTACTTC.

There are a few counts of this clonotype. CDR3 sequence (DNA): TGTGCCAGCAGCTTAGGGCAGCTAGCCGAGCAGTACTTC. It codes for CASSLGQLAEQYF. J is TRBJ2-7 and V is TRBV7-2, with D possibly TRBD2 on 5 matching bases. This CDR3 has 13 amino acids. Germline V gene sequence: CDR1 SGHTA, CDR2 FQGNSA. V was shortened by 1 base and J by 6 bases, with 10 bases between the two germline ends.

The rearrangement links TRBV11-3 to TRBJ1-1; 9 bases are shared with TRBD1. V trimming: 1 base; J trimming: 5 bases; junction bases outside the gene matches: 11. This CDR3 contains 17 residues. Germline assignment: CDR1 SGHNT and CDR2 YENEEA. The CDR3 coding sequence is TGTGCCAGCAGCTTAGGAGGACAGGGGAAGGGATGGACTGAAGCTTTCTTT. The encoded protein is CASSLGGQGKGWTEAFF.

This clonotype was picked up a small number of times. V gene TRBV4-1 combines with J gene TRBJ2-4, with D perhaps given as TRBD1 or TRBD2 (5 bases each). From germline, CDR1 is MGHRA and CDR2 YSYEKL. The V and J ends lost 1 base and 1 base respectively, with 8 bases between them. CDR3 size: 15 residues. The CDR3 sequence is CASSQVWGAKNIQYF. The DNA for the CDR3 is TGCGCCAGCAGCCAAGTATGGGGGGCCAAAAACATTCAGTACTTC.

This clonotype has more than one count but fewer than ten. This chain joins TRBV4-1 and TRBJ2-7, with D possibly being TRBD1 (6 bases). This CDR3 has 14 residues. The germline V and J ends were trimmed by 1 base and 5 bases, with 12 bases remaining between them. Germline V gene lookup returns CDR1 MGHRA and CDR2 YSYEKL. Here the CDR3 DNA reads TGCGCCAGCAGCCAAGGATCAGGGGCGGACGAGCAGTACTTC. Residues: CASSQGSGADEQYF.

This clonotype was seen only a few times. The rearrangement uses TRBV24-1 and TRBJ2-1; the match to TRBD2 covers 13 bases. The germline V gene encodes CDR1 KGHDR and CDR2 SFDVKD. Germline trimming cut 5 bases from V and 4 bases from J; bases unmatched to any gene: 1. The CDR3 is 15 residues long. The CDR3 DNA follows: TGTGCCACCAGTGCGGGACTAGCGGGATACAATGAGCAGTTCTTC. This encodes CATSAGLAGYNEQFF.

This clonotype appeared a few times. The genes are TRBV4-3 and TRBJ1-6, with D hard to call. The CDR3 sequence is 15 residues long. The germline V and J ends were trimmed by 3 bases and 7 bases, with 13 bases remaining between them. Germline-derived CDR1 and CDR2 are LGHNA and YSLEER. The CDR3 nucleotides are TGCGCCAGCAGCCAGACCCATGGCCTGAATTCACCCCTCCACTTT. Protein product: CASSQTHGLNSPLHF.

This clonotype has only a few counts. The J gene is TRBJ2-5, the V gene TRBV11-2, with TRBD1 matching over 7 bases. The CDR3 has 14 residues. Looked up from germline, CDR1 is SGHAT and CDR2 is FQNNGV. V gave up 4 bases and J gave up 7 bases; unmatched junction bases: 9. The DNA for the CDR3 is TGTGCCAGCAGCTCGTCTACAGGGGTGGGGACCCAGTACTTC. Translated, it gives CASSSSTGVGTQYF.

The chain carries TRBV29-1 and TRBJ1-2, with 7 bases identical to TRBD1. The germline V gene has CDR1 SQVTM and CDR2 ANQGSEA. Trimming at V came to 7 bases and at J to 8 bases, leaving 7 bases not matched to a gene. This CDR3 spans 11 amino acids. The CDR3 reads CSEGGAWGYTF. The CDR3 DNA follows: TGCAGCGAAGGGGGCGCGTGGGGCTACACCTTC. The full variable domain, its missing parts supplied by reference TRBV29-1 and TRBJ1-2, is SAVISQKPSRDICQRGTSLTIQCQVDSQVTMMFWYRQQPGQSLTLIATANQGSEATYESGFVIDKFPISRPNLTFSTLTVSNMSPEDSSIYLCSEGGAWGYTFGSGTRLTVV.

The V and J genes are TRBV6-5 and TRBJ2-5; 14 bases match TRBD2. The V segment lost 5 bases and the J segment 5 bases; nucleotides outside the gene matches: 4. This CDR3 contains 15 residues. Germline CDR1 and CDR2: MNHEY and SVGAGI. The CDR3 loop reads CASSQGLAGVETQYF. CDR3 DNA sequence: TGTGCCAGCAGTCAGGGACTAGCGGGAGTTGAGACCCAGTACTTC.

This clonotype has more than one count but fewer than ten. V usage is TRBV9 and J usage is TRBJ2-1; 9 bases line up with TRBD1. Looked up from germline, CDR1 is SGDLS and CDR2 is YYNGEE. This CDR3 contains 16 residues. Germline trimming cut 0 bases from V and 9 bases from J; bases unmatched to any gene: 10. As DNA, the CDR3 is TGTGCCAGCAGCGTAGCCCCGGGGACAGGGTTAAGTGAGCAGTTCTTC. Protein sequence: CASSVAPGTGLSEQFF.